This TCR beta chain was retrieved from a study of blood T cells in healthy people across ages. Whole-study results and caveats: One million T cells yielded diversity estimates that were considered underestimates. Possibly confounding the expanded clonotype changes was the fact that donor CMV status was unknown.

J was trimmed by 0 bases and V by 5 bases; bases with no gene match: 4. CDR1 and CDR2 from the germline V gene are KGHSH and LQKENI. This CDR3 has 16 amino acids. Concerning this clonotype: What it binds is not known.

Using a J-beta primer mix together with a sample-barcoded 5' primer, a second PCR was run for about 6 to 12 cycles. TCRdb itself ran the 5' RACE reads through MiXCR, one entry per CDR3 protein. The table includes roughly 1,500,000 distinct CDR3 sequences, about 31% detected once. J is TRBJ2-1 and V is TRBV18; 10 positions match TRBD2. This clonotype originated in a woman aged 25-40 years in good health. Material for sequencing was blood. This chain's CDR3 is CASSTSGIGSYNEQFF. CDR3 in DNA: TGTGCCAGCTCAACTAGCGGGATAGGCTCCTACAATGAGCAGTTCTTC.